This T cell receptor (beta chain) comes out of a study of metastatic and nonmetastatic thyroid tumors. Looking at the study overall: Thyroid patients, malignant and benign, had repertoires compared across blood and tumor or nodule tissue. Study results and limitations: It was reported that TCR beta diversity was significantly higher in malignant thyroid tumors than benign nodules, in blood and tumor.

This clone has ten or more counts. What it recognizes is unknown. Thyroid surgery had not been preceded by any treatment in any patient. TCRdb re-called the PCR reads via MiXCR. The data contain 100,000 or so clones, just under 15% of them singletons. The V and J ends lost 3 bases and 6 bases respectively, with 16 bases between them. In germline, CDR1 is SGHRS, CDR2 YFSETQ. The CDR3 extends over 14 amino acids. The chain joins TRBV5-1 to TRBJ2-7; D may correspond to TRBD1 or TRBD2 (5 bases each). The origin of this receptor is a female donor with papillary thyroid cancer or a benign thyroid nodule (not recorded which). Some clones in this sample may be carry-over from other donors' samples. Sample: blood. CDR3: CASSWGTGVLEQYF. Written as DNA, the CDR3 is TGCGCCAGCAGCTGGGGGACGGGCGTCCTCGAGCAGTACTTC.